This T cell receptor (beta chain) was observed in a study of T cells in Graves' hyperthyroidism and ophthalmopathy. RNA transcripts served as the template for amplifying TCR beta CDR3 regions. Using the HTBI primer set, a first-round RT-PCR was run on the TCR CDR3. TCRdb ran MiXCR on the multiplex PCR reads and lists one entry per CDR3 protein. The data contain 500,000 to 700,000 distinct CDR3 sequences, approximately 16% of them singletons. CDR3 length: 13 amino acids. Deletions cut 3 bases from V and 6 bases from J, with 12 bases between. CDR1 is DFQATT and CDR2 is SNEGSKA in the germline V gene (reference sequence).

Sequenced input: blood. This TCR came from a young woman with Graves' hyperthyroidism. This chain links TRBV20-1 with TRBJ1-5; the D is unclear. CDR3 nucleotides: TGCAGTGCTAGGGGCCTTTCTATTCAGCCCCAGCATTTT. Amino acids: CSARGLSIQPQHF.